The rows below give T cell receptor beta chains drawn from one sample of a study of T cells after yellow fever vaccination. MiXCR, run by TCRdb on the 5' RACE reads, gives a single entry per CDR3 protein. Of a few hundred thousand distinct CDR3 sequences listed, 17% are singletons. Source: PBMCs, taken around 5 days after the first yellow fever vaccination. These receptors were obtained from a man aged 18 to 35 who received the YFV17D yellow fever vaccine. Each CDR3 is given with its conserved first and last residue. D genes are given only for firm matches.

d_call v_call cdr3_aa
NA TRBV12-3/TRBV12-4 CASSPGSWAGANVLTF
NA TRBV7-3 CASSPTRDSSETQYF
NA TRBV6-2/TRBV6-3 CASSPRRTTEAFF
NA TRBV12-3/TRBV12-4 CASSSQARGSSPLHF
TRBD1 TRBV30 CAWRKTGAEYGETQYF
TRBD1 TRBV5-6 CASSATRDSYNSPLHF
NA TRBV15 CATSRGDGIAKNIQYF
NA TRBV12-3/TRBV12-4 CASRSGVYSNQPQHF
NA TRBV7-8 CASSLLEYGNQPQHF
NA TRBV7-2 CASSFFVGGETQYF
NA TRBV5-1 CASSLDQGPGKTQYF
NA TRBV18 CASSPRDREQYF
NA TRBV20-1 CSANAGGQDTQYF
NA TRBV6-1 CASSVSGTHTGELFF
TRBD1 TRBV6-2/TRBV6-3 CASSYRQGLYNEQFF
NA TRBV4-1 CASSHFRDTLAGELFF
TRBD1 TRBV14 CASSLPPKAYGGIGDRYYGYTF
TRBD1 TRBV6-1 CASRETGSDTQYF